This TCR beta chain is from a study of blood T cells in healthy people across ages. Study results and caveats: Higher diversity, along with more naive CD4+ cells, distinguished long-lived donors from aged donors.

Germline V gives CDR1 SNHLY, CDR2 FYNNEI. CDR3 length: 15 amino acids. The second PCR ran about 6 to 12 cycles with a sample-barcoded 5' primer and J-beta primers. In TCRdb, the 5' RACE reads were re-called with MiXCR into one record per CDR3 protein. The sample consists of hundreds of thousands of distinct CDR3 sequences, around 62% of them appearing once. As to this clonotype: What it recognizes is unknown.

This chain uses TRBV2 with TRBJ2-7; 11 bases line up with TRBD2. Gene TRBJ2-5 matches the end of the DNA better, so the J call may be wrong. The clonotype comes from a man aged 30-40 years in good health. The sequenced material came from blood. CDR3 coding DNA: TGTGCCAGCATGGGGGTACTAGCGGGGGAGGAGACCCAGTACTTC. This sequence encodes CASMGVLAGEETQYF.